This T cell receptor beta chain was observed in a study of shared clonotypes between healthy human individuals. General study points: Larger richness was generally estimated for naive than memory subsets.

Per the study methods: There were no quality scores in the junction-only immunoSEQ sequences, so filtering differed. Clones were read by immunoSEQ multiplex PCR, and TCRdb kept only the in-frame ones, dropping some. V and J calls and clone size are as listed in that table; D and trimming were resolved from the DNA. Here the sample spans about 960,000 clones, approximately 80% being singletons. V was clipped by 0 bases and J by 4 bases; unmatched bases: 8. CDR3 length: 16 residues. Per the germline V gene, CDR1 is SGHRS and CDR2 is YFSETQ. This clone occurred once. Its antigen is unidentified. The chain recombines TRBV5-1 with TRBJ2-3; 7 positions match TRBD1. The sample was memory CD4+ T cells sorted from blood. This sample's subset: CD45RA-negative fraction. The clonotype was recovered from a man aged 18 to 29 in good health. In nucleotides, the CDR3 is TGCGCCAGCAGCTTGGCCACAGGGGCGAGGGCAGATACGCAGTATTTT. Translating it yields CASSLATGARADTQYF. The full variable domain, completed using reference TRBV5-1 and TRBJ2-3, is KAGVTQTPRYLIKTRGQQVTLSCSPISGHRSVSWYQQTPGQGLQFLFEYFSETQRNKGNFPGRFSGRQFSNSRSEMNVSTLELGDSALYLCASSLATGARADTQYFGPGTRLTVL.